A selection of T cell receptor beta chains follows, all from one sample in a study of tumor-infiltrating lymphocytes in localized non-small cell lung cancer. TCRdb's copy holds only in-frame clones and misses some; the assay was immunoSEQ multiplex PCR. The sample lists roughly 8,900 clones, 65% to 80% occurring once. The sequenced sample consisted of uninvolved lung tissue not adjacent to the tumor. These receptors were taken from a human donor with non-small cell lung cancer. Both conserved end residues are part of each CDR3.

TRBV5-6 | 12 | CASSQLEGEQFF
TRBV7-9 | 14 | CASSLAGREGGYTF
TRBV19 | 14 | CASRTKGAGNTIYF
TRBV28 | 15 | CASSVAPPTYYGYTF
TRBV5-1 | 15 | CASSSGTSNRNEQFF
TRBV20-1 | 11 | CSARLSHEQFF
TRBV30 | 14 | CAWSVGDTPSRAFF
TRBV27 | 14 | CASSLLGQVAEQYF
TRBV11-3 | 13 | CASGHRGAYEQYF
TRBV10-3 | 13 | CAISEAGNPKAFF
TRBV28 | 14 | CASSSPDRDEKLFF
TRBV5-4 | 15 | CASSLAGTSGYEQYF
TRBV28 | 18 | CASSLLPITSIAQETQYF
TRBV29-1 | 13 | CSVELGAYNEQFF
TRBV7-2 | 13 | CASSPLLGAVTFF
TRBV19 | 13 | CASSSQLNEKLFF